What follows is one TCR beta chain and its context. Its antigen is currently unknown. Time point specified: pretreatment peripheral blood. The data stem from a study of PD-L1 blockade in urothelial cancer. J lost 2 bases, V lost 3 bases, and 10 bases had no gene match. Germline CDR1 reads MDHEN; CDR2 reads SYDVKM. The CDR3 is 16 amino acids. General observations from the study: Below-median pretreatment blood TCR clonality was associated with improved progression-free and overall survival.

Measured with immunoSEQ multiplex PCR; TCRdb has only the in-frame clones, and not every one. The table includes 90,000 or so clones, more than 80% detected once. The rearrangement joins TRBV28 to TRBJ2-7; 7 bases are a match to TRBD1. This TCR came from a woman of 80 years or more with urothelial cancer. This material consisted of PBMCs, taken around atezolizumab (anti-PD-L1) treatment. The CDR3: CASSFDADRLTYEQYF. In DNA form, the CDR3 reads TGTGCCAGCAGTTTCGACGCGGACAGGCTTACCTACGAGCAGTACTTC.